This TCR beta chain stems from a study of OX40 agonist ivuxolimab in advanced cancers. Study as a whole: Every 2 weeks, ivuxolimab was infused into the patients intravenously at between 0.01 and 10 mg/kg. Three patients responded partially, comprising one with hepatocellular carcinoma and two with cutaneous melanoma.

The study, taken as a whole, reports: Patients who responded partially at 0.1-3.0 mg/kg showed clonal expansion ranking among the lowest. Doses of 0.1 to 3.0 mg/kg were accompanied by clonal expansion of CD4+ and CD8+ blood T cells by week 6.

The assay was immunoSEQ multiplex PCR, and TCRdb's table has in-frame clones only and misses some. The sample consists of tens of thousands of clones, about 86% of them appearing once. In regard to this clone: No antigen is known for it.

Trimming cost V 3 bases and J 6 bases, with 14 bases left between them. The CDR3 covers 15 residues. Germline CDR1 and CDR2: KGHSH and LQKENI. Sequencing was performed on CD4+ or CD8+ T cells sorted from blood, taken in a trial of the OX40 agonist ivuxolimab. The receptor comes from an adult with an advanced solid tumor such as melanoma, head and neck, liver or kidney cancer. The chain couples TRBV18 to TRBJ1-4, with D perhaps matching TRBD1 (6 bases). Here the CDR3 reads CASSPRVGGDEKLFF. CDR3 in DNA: TGTGCCAGCTCACCGAGGGTAGGGGGAGATGAAAAACTGTTTTTT.